Given below is one TCR beta chain in context. Antigen unknown. These data come from a study of T cells after yellow fever vaccination. Overall study findings and caveats: Primary-vaccination clones mostly resurfaced post-booster (about 96% CD4, around 88% CD8). Across the CD4 and CD8 compartments, a small share of clonotypes was present in both.

Trimming took 3 bases from V and 3 from J; bases not matched to a gene: 9. CDR1 and CDR2 (germline): KGHSH, LQKENI. The CDR3 totals 16 residues. TCRdb re-called the 5' RACE reads with MiXCR, one entry per CDR3 protein. The table includes hundreds of thousands of distinct CDR3 sequences, 9% to 15% detected once. The chain employs TRBV18 and TRBJ2-3, with 7 bases lining up with TRBD2. This clonotype was obtained from a man under 40 who received the YFV17D yellow fever vaccine. Sequenced material: PBMCs, taken on the day of the yellow fever booster vaccination. CDR3 sequence (DNA): TGTGCCAGCTCACCGCGGGGGAGACAAAAGACAGATACGCAGTATTTT. Its protein is CASSPRGRQKTDTQYF.